These 10 T cell receptor beta chains were all obtained from the same sample, sequenced in a study of shared clonotypes between healthy human individuals. TCRdb's table, derived via immunoSEQ multiplex PCR, lists solely in-frame clones and lacks some. Among roughly 2,500,000 clones listed, more than 85% were seen once. The sample consisted of naive CD4+ T cells from PBMCs. Subset noted: CD45RA+ positively selected. The source is a man in his late teens or twenties in good health. Some clones in this sample may be carry-over from other donors' samples.

The chain couples TRBV18 to TRBJ2-7; 9 nucleotides line up with TRBD2. This CDR3 spans 15 amino acids. J gave up 0 bases and V 6 bases, and 6 bases lay outside the gene matches. Per germline, CDR1 KGHSH and CDR2 LQKENI. CDR3 nucleotides: TGTGCCAGCTCGTCACTTAGCGGGAGCTCCTACGAGCAGTACTTC. Its protein is CASSSLSGSSYEQYF. Drawing the rest from reference TRBV18 and TRBJ2-7, the complete variable domain is NAGVMQNPRHLVRRRGQEARLRCSPMKGHSHVYWYRQLPEEGLKFMVYLQKENIIDESGMPKERFSAEFPKEGPSILRIQQVVRGDSAAYFCASSSLSGSSYEQYFGPGTRLTVT.

This chain connects TRBV2 to TRBJ2-5; 8 nucleotides agree with TRBD1. The DNA end lines up better with TRBJ2-7; the J call may be wrong. The CDR3 loop spans 14 amino acids. CDR1 SNHLY and CDR2 FYNNEI come from the germline V gene. The CDR3 loop is CASSDQGASYEQYF. The CDR3, as DNA: TGTGCCAGCAGTGATCAGGGGGCTTCCTACGAGCAGTACTTC.

The chain uses TRBV7-2 and TRBJ1-1, with D unresolved. This CDR3 contains 13 residues. CDR1 is SGHTA, CDR2 FQGNSA, per germline. V dropped 5 bases and J dropped 2 bases, with 9 bases sitting between them. CDR3 nucleotides: TGTGCCAGCAGCCCCCCCCTTAACACTGAAGCTTTCTTT. This encodes CASSPPLNTEAFF.

This clone was detected only once. This sequence joins TRBV27 and TRBJ1-5; 9 nucleotides line up with TRBD1. This CDR3 region has 12 residues. Germline V CDR1 and CDR2: MNHEY, SMNVEV (reference sequence). Trimming at V came to 6 bases and at J to 7 bases, leaving 1 base not matched to a gene. The CDR3 is CASRDRGQPQHF. The CDR3 DNA sequence: TGTGCCAGCAGGGACAGGGGACAGCCCCAGCATTTT.

The chain links TRBV14 to TRBJ2-1; 10 bases map to TRBD2. The V gene's germline CDR1 is SGHDN and CDR2 FVKESK. The CDR3 loop spans 14 amino acids. The ends lost 2 bases at V and 8 bases at J; junction bases unmatched: 3. The CDR3 is CASSQLTSGYEQFF. As DNA, the CDR3 is TGTGCCAGCAGCCAATTGACTAGCGGGTATGAGCAGTTCTTC.

The chain is built from TRBV6-1 and TRBJ2-6, with no clear D. Trimming took 7 bases from V and 4 from J, leaving 14 bases between them. This CDR3 region has 15 residues. CDR1 MNHNS and CDR2 SASEGT come from the germline V gene. The CDR3 sequence: CASTIDGSGANVLTF. DNA of the CDR3: TGTGCCAGCACAATTGACGGTTCCGGGGCCAACGTCCTGACTTTC.

The V gene is TRBV7-3, the J gene TRBJ1-3; 9 nucleotides line up with TRBD1. CDR1 and CDR2 (germline): SGHTA, FQGTGA. V lost 5 bases to trimming and J lost 5 bases; unmatched junction nucleotides: 7. CDR3 length equals 15 residues. The CDR3 loop is CASSPRDRERNTIYF. CDR3 bases: TGTGCCAGCAGCCCGCGGGACAGGGAGAGAAACACCATATATTTT.

The chain uses TRBV5-1 and TRBJ1-4; 7 bases are shared with TRBD1. The V gene end was trimmed by 1 base and the J gene end by 3 bases; junction bases not matched to a gene: 3. The CDR3 has 15 amino acids. Germline values: CDR1 SGHRS, CDR2 YFSETQ. Written as DNA, the CDR3 is TGCGCCAGCAGCTTGCTCCAGGGGGCTAATGAAAAACTGTTTTTT. This gives the protein CASSLLQGANEKLFF.

The gene calls are TRBV19 and TRBJ2-6, with a weak D call TRBD1 (6 bases). Germline CDR1 and CDR2: LNHDA and SQIVND (reference sequence). The CDR3 is 17 amino acids. The ends were cut back, 9 bases at V and 4 bases at J, with 22 bases in the middle. The CDR3 sequence is CASHDPSTGNGANVLTF. CDR3 coding DNA: TGTGCCAGCCACGACCCCTCCACAGGGAACGGGGCCAACGTCCTGACTTTC.

The rearrangement links TRBV19 to TRBJ2-7, with 9 bases that match TRBD2. Germline V gene lookup returns CDR1 LNHDA and CDR2 SQIVND (reference sequence). V lost 7 bases and J lost 2; bases outside the gene matches: 6. The CDR3 contains 14 residues. CDR3: CASKDERGAYEQYF. The CDR3 DNA follows: TGTGCCAGTAAAGATGAGCGGGGGGCCTACGAGCAGTACTTC.